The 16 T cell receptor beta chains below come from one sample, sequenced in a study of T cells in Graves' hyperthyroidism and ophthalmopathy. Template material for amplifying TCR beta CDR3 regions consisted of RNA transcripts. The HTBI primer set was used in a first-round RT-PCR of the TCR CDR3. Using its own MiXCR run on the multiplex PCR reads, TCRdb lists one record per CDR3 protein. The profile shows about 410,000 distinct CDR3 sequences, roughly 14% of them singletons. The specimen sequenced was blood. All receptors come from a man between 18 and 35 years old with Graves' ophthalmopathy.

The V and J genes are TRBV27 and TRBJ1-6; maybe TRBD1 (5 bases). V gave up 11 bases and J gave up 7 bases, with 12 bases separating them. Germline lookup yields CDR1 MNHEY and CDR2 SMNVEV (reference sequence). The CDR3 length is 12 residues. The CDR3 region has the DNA TGTGCCGGCCGGGACCCCAATTCACCCCTCCACTTT. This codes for CAGRDPNSPLHF.

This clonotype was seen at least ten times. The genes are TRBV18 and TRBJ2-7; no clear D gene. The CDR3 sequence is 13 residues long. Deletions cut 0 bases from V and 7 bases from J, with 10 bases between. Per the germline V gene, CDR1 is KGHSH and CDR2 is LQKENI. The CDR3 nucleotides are TGTGCCAGCTCACCACCTTCGTCGCCAGAGCAGTACTTC. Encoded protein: CASSPPSSPEQYF.

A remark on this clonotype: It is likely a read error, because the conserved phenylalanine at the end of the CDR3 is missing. Written as DNA, the CDR3 is TGTGCCAGCAGCCAATCCAGGGCTAGCGGGATCAACGAGCAGTACCTC. Its protein is CASSQSRASGINEQYL. This chain joins TRBV4-2 and TRBJ2-7; TRBD2 matches 9 bases. CDR1 and CDR2 from the germline V gene are LGHNA and YNFKEQ. The CDR3 runs to 16 residues. V lost 2 bases to trimming and J lost 5 bases; unmatched junction nucleotides: 10.

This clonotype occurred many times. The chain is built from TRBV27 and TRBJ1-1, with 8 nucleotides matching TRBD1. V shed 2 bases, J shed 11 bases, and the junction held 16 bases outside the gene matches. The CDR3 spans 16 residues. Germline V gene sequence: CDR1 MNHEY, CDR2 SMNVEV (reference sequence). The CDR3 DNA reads TGTGCCAGCAGTTTAGGGACAGGAGTTCCGACACTGAAGGCTTTCTTT. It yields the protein CASSLGTGVPTLKAFF.

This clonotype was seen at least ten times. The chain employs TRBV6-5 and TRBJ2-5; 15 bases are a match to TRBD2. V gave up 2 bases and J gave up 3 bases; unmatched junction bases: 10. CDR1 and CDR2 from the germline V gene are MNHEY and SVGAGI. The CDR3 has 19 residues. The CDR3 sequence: CASSYLPGLAGGVKETQYF. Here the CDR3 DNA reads TGTGCCAGCAGTTACCTCCCCGGACTAGCGGGGGGGGTAAAAGAGACCCAGTACTTC.

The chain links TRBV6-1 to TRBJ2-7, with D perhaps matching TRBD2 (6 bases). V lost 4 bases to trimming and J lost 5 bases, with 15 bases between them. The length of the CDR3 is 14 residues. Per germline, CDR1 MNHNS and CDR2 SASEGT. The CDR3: CASSVWTGEDEQYF. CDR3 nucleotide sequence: TGTGCCAGCAGTGTCTGGACTGGGGAGGACGAGCAGTACTTC.

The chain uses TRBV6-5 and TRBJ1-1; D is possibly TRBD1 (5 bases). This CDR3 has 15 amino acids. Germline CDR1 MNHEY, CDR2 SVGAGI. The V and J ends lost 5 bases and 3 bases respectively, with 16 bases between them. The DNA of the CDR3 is TGTGCCAGCAGTAACCAGGGCAGGAGGCACACTGAAGCTTTCTTT. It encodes CASSNQGRRHTEAFF.

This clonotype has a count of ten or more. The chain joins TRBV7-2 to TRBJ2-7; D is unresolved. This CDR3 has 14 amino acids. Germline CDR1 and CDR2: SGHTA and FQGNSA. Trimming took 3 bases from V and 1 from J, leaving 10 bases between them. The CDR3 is CASSLRTPSYEQYF. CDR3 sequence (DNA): TGTGCCAGCAGCTTGAGAACCCCTTCCTACGAGCAGTACTTC. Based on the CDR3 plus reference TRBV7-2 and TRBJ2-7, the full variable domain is GAGVSQSPSNKVTEKGKDVELRCDPISGHTALYWYRQSLGQGLEFLIYFQGNSAPDKSGLPSDRFSAERTGGSVSTLTIQRTQQEDSAVYLCASSLRTPSYEQYFGPGTRLTVT.

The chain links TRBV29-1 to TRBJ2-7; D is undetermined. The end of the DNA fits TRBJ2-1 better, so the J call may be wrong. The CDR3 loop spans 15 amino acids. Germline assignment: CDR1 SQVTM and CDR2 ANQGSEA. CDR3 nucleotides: TGCAGCGTGGCACCCGTTGACGGAGCCTCCTACGAGCAGTTCTTC. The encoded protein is CSVAPVDGASYEQFF.

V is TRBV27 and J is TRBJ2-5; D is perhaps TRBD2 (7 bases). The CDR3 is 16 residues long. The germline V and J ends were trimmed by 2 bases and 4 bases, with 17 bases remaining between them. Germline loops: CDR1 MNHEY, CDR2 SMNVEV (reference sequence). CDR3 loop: CASSLAWGRGRETQYF. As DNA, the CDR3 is TGTGCCAGCAGTTTAGCGTGGGGGCGGGGGAGAGAGACCCAGTACTTC.

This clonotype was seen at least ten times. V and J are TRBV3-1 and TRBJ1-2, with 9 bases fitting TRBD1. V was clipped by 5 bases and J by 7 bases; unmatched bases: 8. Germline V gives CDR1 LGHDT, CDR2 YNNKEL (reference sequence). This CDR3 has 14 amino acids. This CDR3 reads CASSSEGTGLGYTF. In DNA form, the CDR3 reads TGTGCCAGCAGCTCTGAAGGGACAGGGCTTGGCTACACCTTC.

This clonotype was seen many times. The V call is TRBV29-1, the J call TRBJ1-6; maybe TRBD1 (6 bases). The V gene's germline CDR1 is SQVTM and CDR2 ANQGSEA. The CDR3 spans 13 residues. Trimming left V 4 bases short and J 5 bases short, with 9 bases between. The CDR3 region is CSVAQGDNSPLHF. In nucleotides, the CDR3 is TGCAGCGTTGCACAGGGAGATAATTCACCCCTCCACTTT.

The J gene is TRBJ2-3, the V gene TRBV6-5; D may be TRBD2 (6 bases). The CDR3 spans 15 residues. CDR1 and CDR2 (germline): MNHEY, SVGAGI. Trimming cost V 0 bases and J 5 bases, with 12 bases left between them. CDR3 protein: CASSYSRRGRDTQYF. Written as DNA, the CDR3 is TGTGCCAGCAGTTACTCAAGGAGGGGCAGAGATACGCAGTATTTT.

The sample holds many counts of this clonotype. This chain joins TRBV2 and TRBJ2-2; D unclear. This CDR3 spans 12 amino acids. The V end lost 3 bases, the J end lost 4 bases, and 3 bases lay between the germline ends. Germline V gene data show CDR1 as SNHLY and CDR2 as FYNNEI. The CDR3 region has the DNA TGTGCCAGCAGTGAGGGCACCGGGGAGCTGTTTTTT. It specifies CASSEGTGELFF.

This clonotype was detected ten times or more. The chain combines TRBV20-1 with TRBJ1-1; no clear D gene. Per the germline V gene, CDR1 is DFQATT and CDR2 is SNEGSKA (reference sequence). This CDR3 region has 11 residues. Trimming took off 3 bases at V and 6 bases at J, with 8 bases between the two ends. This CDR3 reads CSASPQAEAFF. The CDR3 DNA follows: TGCAGTGCTAGTCCCCAAGCTGAAGCTTTCTTT.

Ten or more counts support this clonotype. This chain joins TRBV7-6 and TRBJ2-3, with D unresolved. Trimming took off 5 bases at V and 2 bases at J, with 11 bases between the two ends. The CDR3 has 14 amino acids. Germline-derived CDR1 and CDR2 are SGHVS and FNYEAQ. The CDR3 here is CASSPIVNTDTQYF. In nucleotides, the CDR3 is TGTGCCAGCAGCCCCATAGTGAACACAGATACGCAGTATTTT.